In this sample, the clone carrying this T cell receptor (beta chain) turned up many times. This specimen comes from a study of T cell repertoires in cytomegalovirus infection. TCRdb fed the reads into MiXCR, producing one record per CDR3 protein. This table holds fewer than 550,000 distinct CDR3 sequences, over 9% found once. This clonotype was obtained from a human donor in good health (CMV status not recorded). Some clones in this sample may be carry-over from other donors' samples. The sample consisted of PBMCs.

The CDR3 nucleotides are TGTGCCAGCTCGTCGACCGCGGAGGGGGAGACCCAGTACTTC. It is translated as CASSSTAEGETQYF. V and J are TRBV18 and TRBJ2-5; tentative D call: TRBD2 (6 bases). This CDR3 has 14 amino acids. With 6 bases removed from V and 5 bases from J, the gap between germline ends came to 16 bases. Germline V CDR1 and CDR2: KGHSH, LQKENI.